The rows below give T cell receptor beta chains drawn from one sample of a study of T cell responses to AZD1222 COVID-19 vaccine. Sequenced by immunoSEQ multiplex PCR; TCRdb stores in-frame clones only, minus some. Found here are approximately 92,000 clones, under 95% of them singletons; the top ten hold over 20%. Material: peripheral blood, obtained on day 0 of AZD1222 vaccination. These receptors came from an adult in good health. CDR3s include the opening cysteine and the closing phenylalanine or tryptophan. Each record gives: D gene, J gene, clone size, V gene, CDR3 protein, CDR3 DNA. D genes are given only for firm matches. Rows give clone size only sometimes, using once, few, many, or a class for an expanded clone.

d_call: TRBD1; j_call: TRBJ1-3; clone_size: -; v_call: TRBV5-1; cdr3_aa: CASRTGSGNTIYF; cdr3_nt: TGCGCCAGTCGGACAGGGAGTGGAAACACCATATATTTT
d_call: TRBD1; j_call: TRBJ1-2; clone_size: -; v_call: TRBV19; cdr3_aa: CASSIGQGFNYGYTF; cdr3_nt: TGTGCCAGTAGTATAGGACAGGGTTTTAACTATGGCTACACCTTC
d_call: -; j_call: TRBJ1-1; clone_size: -; v_call: TRBV5-5; cdr3_aa: CASSLRGPEAFF; cdr3_nt: TGTGCCAGCAGCTTGCGGGGGCCTGAAGCTTTCTTT
d_call: -; j_call: TRBJ1-4; clone_size: -; v_call: TRBV7-9; cdr3_aa: CASSQEGHEKLFF; cdr3_nt: TGTGCCAGCAGCCAAGAAGGGCACGAAAAACTGTTTTTT
d_call: -; j_call: TRBJ1-1; clone_size: -; v_call: TRBV27; cdr3_aa: CASSLWGPGTEAFF; cdr3_nt: TGTGCCAGCAGTTTGTGGGGCCCCGGAACTGAAGCTTTCTTT
d_call: -; j_call: TRBJ1-1; clone_size: -; v_call: TRBV3-1/TRBV3-2; cdr3_aa: CASSQDLRSEAFF; cdr3_nt: TGTGCCAGCAGCCAAGATTTGCGGTCTGAAGCTTTCTTT
d_call: -; j_call: TRBJ1-3; clone_size: -; v_call: TRBV25-1; cdr3_aa: CASSDPGGDTIYF; cdr3_nt: TGTGCCAGCAGTGATCCGGGAGGAGACACCATATATTTT
d_call: TRBD1; j_call: TRBJ1-6; clone_size: few; v_call: TRBV2; cdr3_aa: CASSGQGGTSPLHF; cdr3_nt: TGTGCCAGCAGTGGACAGGGGGGAACTTCACCCCTCCACTTT
d_call: -; j_call: TRBJ2-5; clone_size: few; v_call: TRBV2; cdr3_aa: CASSDFRGLAVETQYF; cdr3_nt: -
d_call: TRBD1; j_call: TRBJ1-4; clone_size: -; v_call: TRBV6-1; cdr3_aa: CASSVQGAWGNEKLFF; cdr3_nt: TGTGCCAGCAGTGTACAGGGGGCGTGGGGGAATGAAAAACTGTTTTTT
d_call: -; j_call: TRBJ1-1; clone_size: -; v_call: TRBV29-1; cdr3_aa: CSVARGRNTEAFF; cdr3_nt: TGCAGCGTTGCTCGGGGAAGGAACACTGAAGCTTTCTTT
d_call: -; j_call: TRBJ2-6; clone_size: -; v_call: TRBV9; cdr3_aa: CASSPSSGANVLTF; cdr3_nt: TGTGCCAGCAGCCCTAGCTCTGGGGCCAACGTCCTGACTTTC
d_call: -; j_call: TRBJ1-3; clone_size: -; v_call: TRBV3-1/TRBV3-2; cdr3_aa: CASSSEGRAPGNTIYF; cdr3_nt: TGTGCCAGCAGCTCCGAGGGCAGGGCCCCTGGAAACACCATATATTTT
d_call: TRBD1; j_call: TRBJ1-5; clone_size: -; v_call: TRBV2; cdr3_aa: CASRPGTGEGGNQPQHF; cdr3_nt: TGTGCCAGCAGGCCCGGGACAGGGGAGGGTGGCAATCAGCCCCAGCATTTT
d_call: -; j_call: TRBJ1-4; clone_size: -; v_call: TRBV27; cdr3_aa: CASSFWGGEKLFF; cdr3_nt: TGTGCCAGCAGCTTTTGGGGTGGTGAAAAACTGTTTTTT
d_call: -; j_call: TRBJ1-2; clone_size: -; v_call: TRBV6-2/TRBV6-3; cdr3_aa: CASSGGTDRYGYTF; cdr3_nt: TGTGCCAGCAGTGGAGGGACCGACCGTTATGGCTACACCTTC
d_call: -; j_call: TRBJ2-1; clone_size: -; v_call: TRBV2; cdr3_aa: CASSERGSYNEQFF; cdr3_nt: TGTGCCAGCAGTGAGCGGGGCTCCTACAATGAGCAGTTCTTC
d_call: -; j_call: TRBJ1-3; clone_size: -; v_call: TRBV6-5; cdr3_aa: CASSLDPGSTGNTIYF; cdr3_nt: TGTGCCAGCAGTTTAGATCCGGGATCGACTGGAAACACCATATATTTT
d_call: -; j_call: TRBJ1-5; clone_size: -; v_call: TRBV7-9; cdr3_aa: CASSFDNQPQHF; cdr3_nt: TGTGCCAGCAGCTTCGACAATCAGCCCCAGCATTTT
d_call: -; j_call: TRBJ2-1; clone_size: once; v_call: TRBV11-3; cdr3_aa: CASSADRSSYNEQFF; cdr3_nt: TGTGCCAGCAGCGCAGACAGGAGCTCCTACAATGAGCAGTTCTTC
d_call: TRBD2; j_call: TRBJ2-7; clone_size: -; v_call: TRBV30; cdr3_aa: CAQMIAGEQYF; cdr3_nt: TGTGCCCAGATGATAGCGGGGGAGCAGTACTTC
d_call: -; j_call: TRBJ2-1; clone_size: -; v_call: TRBV11-3; cdr3_aa: CASSLSGSYNEQFF; cdr3_nt: TGTGCCAGCAGCTTGTCAGGTTCCTACAATGAGCAGTTCTTC
d_call: TRBD1; j_call: TRBJ1-2; clone_size: -; v_call: TRBV27; cdr3_aa: CASSSQGAQYGYTF; cdr3_nt: TGTGCCAGCAGTTCCCAGGGGGCGCAGTATGGCTACACCTTC
d_call: -; j_call: TRBJ2-3; clone_size: few; v_call: TRBV3-1/TRBV3-2; cdr3_aa: CASSQRGEVPDTQYF; cdr3_nt: TGTGCCAGCAGCCAACGGGGTGAGGTCCCAGATACGCAGTATTTT
d_call: TRBD1; j_call: TRBJ2-1; clone_size: once; v_call: TRBV10-3; cdr3_aa: CAISGPAGTGAPEQFF; cdr3_nt: TGTGCCATCAGTGGTCCCGCCGGGACAGGGGCTCCTGAGCAGTTCTTC
d_call: -; j_call: TRBJ1-2; clone_size: once; v_call: TRBV7-9; cdr3_aa: CASSLIRPGFNYGYTF; cdr3_nt: TGTGCCAGCAGCTTGATTCGACCAGGGTTTAACTATGGCTACACCTTC
d_call: -; j_call: TRBJ1-4; clone_size: -; v_call: TRBV9; cdr3_aa: CASSTDRMNEKLFF; cdr3_nt: TGTGCCAGCAGCACAGACAGAATGAATGAAAAACTGTTTTTT
d_call: -; j_call: TRBJ2-7; clone_size: -; v_call: TRBV10-3; cdr3_aa: CAISESIAVGYEQYF; cdr3_nt: TGTGCCATCAGTGAGTCTATAGCCGTCGGCTACGAGCAGTACTTC
d_call: TRBD1; j_call: TRBJ1-4; clone_size: -; v_call: TRBV9; cdr3_aa: CASSVRDSHNEKLFF; cdr3_nt: TGTGCCAGCAGCGTCCGGGACAGCCATAATGAAAAACTGTTTTTT
d_call: TRBD1; j_call: TRBJ1-1; clone_size: once; v_call: TRBV6-5; cdr3_aa: CASSSSGTGLFLRAFF; cdr3_nt: TGTGCCAGCAGTTCCTCCGGGACAGGGCTTTTTTTACGAGCTTTCTTT
d_call: TRBD1; j_call: TRBJ1-4; clone_size: -; v_call: TRBV7-9; cdr3_aa: CASSSPGGQGNEKLFF; cdr3_nt: TGTGCCAGCAGCTCCCCGGGGGGACAGGGGAATGAAAAACTGTTTTTT
d_call: -; j_call: TRBJ1-2; clone_size: -; v_call: TRBV7-9; cdr3_aa: CASSLEPRATVYGYTF; cdr3_nt: TGTGCCAGCAGCTTAGAGCCGAGGGCGACCGTCTATGGCTACACCTTC
d_call: -; j_call: TRBJ1-5; clone_size: -; v_call: TRBV19; cdr3_aa: CASSSWGYSNQPQHF; cdr3_nt: TGTGCCAGTAGTAGTTGGGGGTATAGCAATCAGCCCCAGCATTTT
d_call: -; j_call: TRBJ2-2; clone_size: -; v_call: TRBV11-3; cdr3_aa: CASSSYSGFGTGELFF; cdr3_nt: TGTGCCAGCAGCTCTTACTCCGGGTTTGGGACCGGGGAGCTGTTTTTT
d_call: -; j_call: TRBJ2-7; clone_size: -; v_call: TRBV3-1/TRBV3-2; cdr3_aa: CASSQGTGNYEQYF; cdr3_nt: TGTGCCAGCAGCCAAGGTACAGGGAACTACGAGCAGTACTTC